This T cell receptor (beta chain) was sequenced during a study of tumor-infiltrating lymphocytes in primary liver carcinoma. At the level of the study: Samples yielded about 3.65 to 7.13 million productive TCRbeta reads, similar across tissue types.

This clonotype was recorded at least ten times. It was from about 20-30 mg of unsorted bulk tissue that RNA and DNA were co-extracted. Unmatched junction bases numbered 9, after V lost 3 bases and J lost 7 bases. The CDR3 extends over 14 amino acids. The germline V gene encodes CDR1 SQVTM and CDR2 ANQGSEA. Constant-region priming of roughly 500 ng total RNA yielded TCR beta cDNA. Three rounds of nested multiplex PCR with slightly modified ARM-PCR produced TCR beta libraries. In the first two PCR rounds, TRBV1-TRBV30 forward primers were paired with a C-beta reverse primer, and each round lasted nine to ten cycles. TCRdb re-called the multiplex PCR reads with MiXCR, one entry per CDR3 protein. The repertoire includes approximately 88,000 distinct CDR3 sequences, 68% of them detected once, and under 30% sits in the top ten.

The chain recombines TRBV29-1 with TRBJ2-4; 7 positions agree with TRBD1. The origin of this receptor is a man in his forties or fifties with primary liver carcinoma and hepatitis B virus infection. What was sequenced was tumor-adjacent normal liver tissue. The CDR3 sequence: CSVEAQGYGNIQYF. Written as DNA, the CDR3 is TGCAGCGTTGAGGCACAGGGGTATGGTAACATTCAGTACTTC.